In this sample, the clone carrying this TCR beta chain turned up many times. The entry originates in a study of human T cells and chemical hapten exposure. Study information: Patches with 0.01% DPC went on the upper back, and the tests were read at 6 days. Mostly female, the patients presented with alopecia areata, totalis or universalis.

TCRdb ran MiXCR on the RACE reads and lists one entry per CDR3 protein. The sample lists approximately 100,000 distinct CDR3 sequences; approximately 10% were seen once. This CDR3 contains 16 residues. Looked up from germline, CDR1 is SGHRS and CDR2 is YFSETQ. Deletions cut 4 bases from V and 4 bases from J, with 18 bases between. Sample time point: patch test 1, 2 weeks after DPC sensitization. Treatment in this sample: therapeutic diphenylcyclopropenone sensitization with weekly scalp DPC. The origin of this receptor is a woman in her 40s with alopecia areata. Some clones in this sample may be carry-over from other donors' samples. This rearrangement joins TRBV5-1 to TRBJ1-3; D remains unclear. Sequenced material: whole blood, taken in connection with sensitization to the hapten diphenylcyclopropenone (DPC). The CDR3 region has the DNA TGCGCCAGCAGCCCTGGAGGACCCGGTGGAGGAAACACCATATATTTT. Residues: CASSPGGPGGGNTIYF.